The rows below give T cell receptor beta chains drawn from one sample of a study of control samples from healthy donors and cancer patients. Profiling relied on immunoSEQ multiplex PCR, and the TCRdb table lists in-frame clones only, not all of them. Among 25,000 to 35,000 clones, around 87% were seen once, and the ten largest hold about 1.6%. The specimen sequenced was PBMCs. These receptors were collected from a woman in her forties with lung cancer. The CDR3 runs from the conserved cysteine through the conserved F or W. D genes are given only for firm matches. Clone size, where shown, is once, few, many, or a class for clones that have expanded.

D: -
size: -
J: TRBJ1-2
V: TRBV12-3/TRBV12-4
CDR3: CASSLNRNYGYTF
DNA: TGTGCCAGCAGTTTAAACAGGAACTATGGCTACACCTTC

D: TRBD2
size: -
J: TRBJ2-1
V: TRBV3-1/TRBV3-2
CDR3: CASSQPAGGRREQFF
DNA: TGTGCCAGCAGCCAACCAGCGGGGGGCCGTAGAGAGCAGTTCTTC

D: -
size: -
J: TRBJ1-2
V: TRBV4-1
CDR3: CASSQEGPNGYTF
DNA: TGCGCCAGCAGCCAAGAGGGACCAAATGGCTACACCTTC

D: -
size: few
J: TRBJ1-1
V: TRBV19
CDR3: CASSLARGLEAFF
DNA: TGTGCCAGTAGTCTAGCAAGAGGGCTTGAAGCTTTCTTT

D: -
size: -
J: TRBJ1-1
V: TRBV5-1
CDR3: CASSLNLGVSTEAFF
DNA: TGCGCCAGCAGCTTGAACCTAGGGGTTAGCACTGAAGCTTTCTTT

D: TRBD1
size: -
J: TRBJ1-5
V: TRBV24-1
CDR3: CATSDTTGDVNQPQHF
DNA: TGTGCCACCAGTGACACGACAGGGGATGTTAATCAGCCCCAGCATTTT

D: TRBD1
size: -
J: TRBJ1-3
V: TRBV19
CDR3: CASSWDREPGNTIYF
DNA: TGTGCCAGTTCCTGGGACAGGGAACCTGGAAACACCATATATTTT

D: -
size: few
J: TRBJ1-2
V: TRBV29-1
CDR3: CSVETSYGYTF
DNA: TGCAGCGTTGAAACCAGCTATGGCTACACCTTC

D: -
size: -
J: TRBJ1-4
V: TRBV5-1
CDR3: CASSLQGRGLFF
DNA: TGCGCCAGCAGCTTACAGGGACGGGGACTGTTTTTT

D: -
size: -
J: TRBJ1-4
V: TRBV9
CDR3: CASSWRENEKLFF
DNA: TGTGCCAGCAGCTGGAGGGAAAATGAAAAACTGTTTTTT

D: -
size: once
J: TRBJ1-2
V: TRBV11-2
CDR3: CASSLAGGPDGYTF
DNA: TGTGCCAGCAGCTTAGCCGGGGGGCCCGATGGCTACACCTTC

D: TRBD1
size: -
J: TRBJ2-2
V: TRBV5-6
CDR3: CASSLGGGAGELFF
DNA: TGTGCCAGCAGCTTGGGAGGGGGCGCCGGGGAGCTGTTTTTT

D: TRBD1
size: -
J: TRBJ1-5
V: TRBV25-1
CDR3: CASSPKSPQGDHQPQHF
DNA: TGTGCCAGCAGTCCCAAATCACCCCAGGGGGATCATCAGCCCCAGCATTTT

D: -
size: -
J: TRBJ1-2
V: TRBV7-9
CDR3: CASSTSTGYGYTF
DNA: TGTGCCAGCAGCACCTCGACCGGCTATGGCTACACCTTC

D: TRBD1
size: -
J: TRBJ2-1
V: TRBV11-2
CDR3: CASSPRQGFNNEQFF
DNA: TGTGCCAGCAGCCCTCGACAGGGTTTTAACAATGAGCAGTTCTTC

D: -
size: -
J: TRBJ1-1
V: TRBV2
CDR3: CASSEDQGFEAFF
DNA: TGTGCCAGCAGTGAAGACCAGGGCTTTGAAGCTTTCTTT

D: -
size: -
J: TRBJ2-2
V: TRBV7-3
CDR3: CASSYGGSNTGELFF
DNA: TGTGCCAGCAGCTACGGGGGTTCGAACACCGGGGAGCTGTTTTTT

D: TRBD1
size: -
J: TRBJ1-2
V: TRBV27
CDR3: CASTQGTGKGYTF
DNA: TGTGCCAGCACCCAAGGGACAGGGAAGGGCTACACCTTC

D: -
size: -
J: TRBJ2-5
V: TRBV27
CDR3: CASSLDKYQETQYF
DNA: TGTGCCAGCAGTTTAGACAAGTACCAAGAGACCCAGTACTTC

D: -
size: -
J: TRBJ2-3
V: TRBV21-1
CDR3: CASSKAGPEKSTDTQYF
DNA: TGTGCCAGCAGCAAAGCAGGTCCAGAGAAAAGCACAGATACGCAGTATTTT

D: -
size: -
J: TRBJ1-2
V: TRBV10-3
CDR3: CAIAGTLGYGYTF
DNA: TGTGCCATTGCCGGGACCCTCGGGTATGGCTACACCTTC

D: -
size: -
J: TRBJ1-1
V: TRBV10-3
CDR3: CAISPLSLGAEAFF
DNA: TGTGCCATCAGCCCCCTCTCCCTTGGCGCTGAAGCTTTCTTT

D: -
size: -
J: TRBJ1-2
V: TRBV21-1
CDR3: CASSPQSSGYTF
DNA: TGTGCCAGCAGCCCCCAATCGTCTGGCTACACCTTC

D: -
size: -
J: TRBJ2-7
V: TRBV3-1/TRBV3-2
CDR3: CASSQTRGEQYF
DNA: TGTGCCAGCAGCCAGACTAGGGGCGAGCAGTACTTC

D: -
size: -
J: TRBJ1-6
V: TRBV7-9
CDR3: CASSLGSTEFILF
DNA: TGTGCCAGCAGCTTGGGATCGACGGAATTCATCTTATTT

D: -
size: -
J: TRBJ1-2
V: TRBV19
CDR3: CASSIDRQAVGGYTF
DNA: TGTGCCAGTAGTATAGATCGACAGGCCGTCGGTGGCTACACCTTC